This T cell receptor (beta chain) was retrieved from a study of T cell responses to AZD1222 COVID-19 vaccine (dated by TCRdb to the early 2020s). For the study in its entirety: AZD1222 recipients whose second dose came at about 4 weeks and those whose second dose came at about 12 weeks were combined into one group, since spike-specific TCR depth and breadth did not differ between the two schedules. A total of more than 230 trial participants underwent TCR sequencing, of whom 200 to 220 received two doses of AZD1222 and about 25 received two doses of the MenACWY control vaccine. Trial participants were enrolled by age into 18-55, 56-69 and 70-plus year subgroups, with 148, 28 and 57 TCR-sequenced participants respectively.

The CDR3 regions of human TCRbeta chains were subjected to immunosequencing. Processing in the source paper ran as follows. TCRs in the repertoires were matched against a reference library of SARS-CoV-2-specific TCRs that had been generated with the MIRA antigen-specificity platform. Breadth was defined as the fraction of unique TCRs that were SARS-CoV-2-associated, and depth was defined as the fraction of total T cells that were SARS-CoV-2-associated. Using the MIRA data, each spike-specific TCR was mapped to the spike region that the TCR reacts to and placed in a CD4 or CD8 class. Log10-transformed breadth and depth values were compared by one-way ANOVA with Sidak's multiple comparisons tests. Imported from immuneACCESS, the table was reduced by TCRdb to in-frame sequences with V and J called. These copies leave out some clones; in studies compared against another copy, an unresolved V gene accounts for under half, and the cause of the remainder is not known. D and trimming come from the DNA, and the V and J calls and clone size come from that table. Counted in this sample were 110,000 to 150,000 clones; roughly 92% of them appeared once. About 5.1% of the sample is in the top ten clones.

This clone showed up just a few times. Its antigen remains undetermined. No base qualities exist here, and no much larger clone lies one base off it. This sample's time point label indicates: baseline before first vaccination. The vaccinee samples were drawn from two UK trials, COV001 and COV002, one of which was a single-blind randomized controlled phase 2/3 trial testing AZD1222 (ChAdOx1 nCoV-19) in healthy adults. For TCRbeta chain sequencing, PBMC samples were collected from trial participants at day 0 and at day 28 after the second dose. The cysteine opens and the phenylalanine closes a CDR3 of 17 amino acids. Just the 51-base CDR3 DNA is kept, in frame starting at base 1. As encoded in the germline V gene, CDR1 is MGHRA while CDR2 is YSYEKL. V sheds 0 bases and J sheds 2 bases, leaving 14 bases between their ends. The study at large found these results: Only five or six AZD1222 recipients were SARS-CoV-2 seropositive at baseline, limiting conclusions about previously exposed vaccinees. After two AZD1222 doses, both the breadth and the depth of spike-specific TCRs were significantly higher than at day 0 and than in MenACWY recipients. CD4 TCRs associated with the vaccine covered the entire spike protein, and the dominant responses were in regions 160-218 and 743-854. Because no samples from the day 14 peak response were available, repertoires could be characterized only after the peak T cell response. Most participants were white British and females outnumbered males, and the authors suggested that clonal diversity may have been underestimated. In the small 56-69-year group, the increase in depth fell short of significance, most likely because of low power. Epitopes outside the regions mutated in the B.1.351 and B.1.1.7 variants were reportedly recognized by nearly half of the unique spike-specific TCRs.

The TCR originated in an adult in good health. The chain is made from TRBV4-1 and TRBJ1-3, with the identity of the D gene unclear. The sequencing used peripheral blood, collected on day 0 of AZD1222 vaccination. The nucleotide sequence reads as follows: TGCGCCAGCAGCCAAGAAGCCCTTTATGCAACTGGAAACACCATATATTTT. Its translation is CASSQEALYATGNTIYF.